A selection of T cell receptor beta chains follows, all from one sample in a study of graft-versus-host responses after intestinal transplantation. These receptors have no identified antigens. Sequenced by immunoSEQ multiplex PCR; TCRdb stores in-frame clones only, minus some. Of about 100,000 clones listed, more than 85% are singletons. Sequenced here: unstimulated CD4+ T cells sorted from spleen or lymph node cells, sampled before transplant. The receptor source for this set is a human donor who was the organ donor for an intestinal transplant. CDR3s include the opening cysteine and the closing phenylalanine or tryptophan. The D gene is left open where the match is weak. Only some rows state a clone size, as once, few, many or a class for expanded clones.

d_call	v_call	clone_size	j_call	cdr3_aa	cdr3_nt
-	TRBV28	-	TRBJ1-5	CASTFSLGGPNQPQHF	TGTGCCAGCACTTTCTCCCTCGGGGGTCCCAATCAGCCCCAGCATTTT
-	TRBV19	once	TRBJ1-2	CASISQGGNYGYTF	TGTGCCAGTATATCCCAAGGTGGGAACTATGGCTACACCTTC
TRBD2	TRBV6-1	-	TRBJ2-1	CATHSGGSYNEQFF	TGTGCCACCCATAGCGGGGGCTCCTACAATGAGCAGTTCTTC
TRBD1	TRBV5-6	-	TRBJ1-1	CASSYYRGRDTEAFF	TGTGCCAGCAGCTACTACAGGGGACGGGACACTGAAGCTTTCTTT
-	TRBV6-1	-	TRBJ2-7	CASSERGGAYEQYF	TGTGCCAGCAGTGAAAGGGGGGGAGCCTACGAGCAGTACTTC
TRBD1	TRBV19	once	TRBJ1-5	CASNPTGSHQPQHF	TGTGCCAGTAACCCGACAGGGAGCCATCAGCCCCAGCATTTT
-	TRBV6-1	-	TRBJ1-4	CASSERGGGKLFF	TGTGCCAGCAGTGAACGGGGGGGAGGAAAACTGTTTTTT
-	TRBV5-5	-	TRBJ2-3	CASRNTGTDTQYF	TGTGCCAGCAGGAATACAGGCACAGATACGCAGTATTTT
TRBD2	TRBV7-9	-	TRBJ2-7	CASSPSGGTYEQYF	TGTGCCAGCAGCCCTAGCGGGGGCACCTACGAGCAGTACTTC
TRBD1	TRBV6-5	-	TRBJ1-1	CASSYSGTADTEAFF	TGTGCCAGCAGTTACTCCGGGACAGCGGACACTGAAGCTTTCTTT
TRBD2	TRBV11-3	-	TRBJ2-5	CASSPGGGQETQYF	TGTGCCAGCAGCCCTGGGGGAGGGCAAGAGACCCAGTACTTC
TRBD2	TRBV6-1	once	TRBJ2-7	CASSGGEGRSYEQYF	TGTGCCAGCAGTGGTGGGGAGGGCAGGTCCTACGAGCAGTACTTC
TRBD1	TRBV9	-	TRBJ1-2	CASSGLAGQGKGSGYGYTF	TGTGCCAGCAGCGGCCTTGCGGGACAGGGGAAGGGATCGGGCTATGGCTACACCTTC
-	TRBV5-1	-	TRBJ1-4	CASSSGVGATNEKLFF	TGCGCCAGCAGCTCTGGAGTGGGGGCAACTAATGAAAAACTGTTTTTT
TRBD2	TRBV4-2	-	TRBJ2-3	CASSLRQDSGGAGDTQYF	TGTGCCAGCAGCCTCAGGCAAGATAGCGGGGGGGCGGGGGATACGCAGTATTTT
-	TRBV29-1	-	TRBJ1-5	CSVAVGPLNQPQHF	TGCAGCGTTGCGGTGGGACCCCTCAATCAGCCCCAGCATTTT
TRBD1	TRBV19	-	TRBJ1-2	CASKETGGHYGYTF	TGTGCCAGTAAAGAGACAGGGGGGCACTATGGCTACACCTTC
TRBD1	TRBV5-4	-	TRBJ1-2	CASRDRDRVENGYTF	TGTGCCAGCAGGGACCGGGACAGGGTTGAAAATGGCTACACCTTC
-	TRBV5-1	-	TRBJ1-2	CASSPSPDIFYGYTF	TGCGCCAGCAGCCCATCCCCGGACATCTTCTATGGCTACACCTTC
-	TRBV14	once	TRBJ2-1	CASSRWGIGGGQFF	TGTGCCAGCAGCCGGTGGGGGATCGGCGGCGGGCAGTTCTTC
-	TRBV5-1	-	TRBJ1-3	CASSQDRPGNTIYF	TGCGCCAGCAGCCAAGACAGACCTGGAAACACCATATATTTT
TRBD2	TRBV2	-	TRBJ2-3	CASSEFSGLAGETDTQYF	TGTGCCAGCAGTGAATTTTCTGGACTAGCGGGGGAAACAGATACGCAGTATTTT
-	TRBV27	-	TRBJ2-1	CASSFGLSSYNEQFF	TGTGCCAGCAGTTTCGGACTTAGCTCCTACAATGAGCAGTTCTTC
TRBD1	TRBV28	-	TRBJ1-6	CASSFIRGSSYSPLHF	TGTGCCAGCAGTTTTATCAGGGGGTCAAGTTATTCACCCCTCCACTTT
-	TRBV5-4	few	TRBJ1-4	CASSLGPRVPEKLFF	TGTGCCAGCAGCTTGGGGCCGAGGGTTCCTGAAAAACTGTTTTTT
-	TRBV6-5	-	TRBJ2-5	CASSLLGLGQETQYF	TGTGCCAGCAGCCTCTTGGGATTGGGGCAAGAGACCCAGTACTTC
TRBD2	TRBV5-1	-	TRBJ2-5	CASSLAGLAGSKETQYF	TGCGCCAGCAGCTTGGCCGGTCTAGCGGGGAGTAAAGAGACCCAGTACTTC
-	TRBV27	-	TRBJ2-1	CASSLGTWGNEQFF	TGTGCCAGCAGTTTAGGCACATGGGGCAATGAGCAGTTCTTC
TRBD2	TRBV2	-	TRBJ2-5	CASTASGGRIQETQYF	TGTGCCAGCACGGCTAGCGGGGGGCGTATCCAAGAGACCCAGTACTTC
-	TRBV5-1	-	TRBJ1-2	CASSLGAAALGGNGYTF	TGCGCCAGCAGCTTGGGGGCAGCCGCCCTAGGTGGTAATGGCTACACCTTC
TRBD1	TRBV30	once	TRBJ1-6	CAWSVRGQGHSPLHF	TGTGCCTGGAGTGTAAGGGGGCAGGGGCATTCACCCCTCCACTTT
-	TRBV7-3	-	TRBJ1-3	CASSLTGTDRPFSGNTIYF	TGTGCCAGCAGCTTAACGGGAACGGACAGACCCTTCTCTGGAAACACCATATATTTT
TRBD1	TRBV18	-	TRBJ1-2	CASSLGQGDGYTF	TGTGCCAGCTCACTTGGACAGGGAGATGGCTACACCTTC
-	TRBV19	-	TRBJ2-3	CASSIAGDGYTQYF	TGTGCCAGTAGTATAGCCGGGGACGGGTATACGCAGTATTTT
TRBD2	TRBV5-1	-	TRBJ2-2	CASSLVRGTSGGELFF	TGCGCCAGCAGCTTGGTGCGGGGGACCTCAGGCGGGGAGCTGTTTTTT